A selection of T cell receptor beta chains follows, all from one sample in a study of T cells in Graves' hyperthyroidism and ophthalmopathy. MiXCR, applied by TCRdb to the multiplex PCR reads, yields one record per CDR3 protein. The repertoire holds a few hundred thousand distinct CDR3 sequences, about 45% seen once, with about 8.2% in the top ten. The sample consisted of peripheral blood or thyroid tissue (not recorded which). Every receptor here comes from a woman younger than 30 with Graves' hyperthyroidism. Both conserved end residues are part of each CDR3. A D gene is named only where the DNA matches it firmly. For some rows the clone size is stated as once, few or many, or as a class when expanded; others skip it.

>TRBV19|.|few|TRBJ2-7
CASSPGPISYEQYF
>TRBV7-9|.|many|TRBJ1-6
CASSTTVQGSGSPLHF
>TRBV15|.|.|TRBJ2-5
CATGIGGQETQYF
>TRBV7-9|.|.|TRBJ2-5
CASRGRARQETQYF
>TRBV7-9|.|many|TRBJ2-7
CASNDDNEQYF
>TRBV10-3|.|few|TRBJ1-2
CASSYSGVFEGYTF
>TRBV7-3|.|.|TRBJ2-7
CASSKRGALHEQYF
>TRBV29-1|.|.|TRBJ2-7
CSVHRPGILSYEQYF
>TRBV7-8|TRBD1|few|TRBJ1-1
CASSFRTGDTEAFF
>TRBV2|.|.|TRBJ1-3
CASSANQGHSGNTIYF
>TRBV29-1|.|.|TRBJ1-1
CSVWSGQNTEAFF
>TRBV19|TRBD2|few|TRBJ2-7
CASSGLAVGVDEQYF
>TRBV25-1|.|.|TRBJ2-7
CASGEGGLHEQYF
>TRBV12-5|.|few|TRBJ1-1
CASAWNTEAFF
>TRBV7-9|.|.|TRBJ2-7
CASSAKFVYEQYF
>TRBV7-2|.|.|TRBJ2-5
CASSYRMGGETQYF
>TRBV15|TRBD1|.|TRBJ2-6
CATSSQGTGGANVLTF
>TRBV29-1|TRBD1|.|TRBJ2-2
CSRGQNTGELFF
>TRBV24-1|.|many|TRBJ2-5
CATSDRVLGQETQYF
>TRBV2|.|.|TRBJ1-5
CASTDSGASYEHF
>TRBV10-3|.|.|TRBJ2-6
CAISGGSGSGANVLTF
>TRBV6-1|.|.|TRBJ1-6
CASNKPLHF
>TRBV10-2|.|.|TRBJ1-2
CASSQVNGYGYTF
>TRBV5-1|TRBD1|.|TRBJ2-2
CASSLAQGATGELFF
>TRBV7-3|.|.|TRBJ2-5
CASSQDGGAKETQYF
>TRBV13|.|.|TRBJ1-2
CASSSYSGTF
>TRBV15|.|.|TRBJ1-5
CATSTSDETQHF
>TRBV7-9|.|many|TRBJ2-7
CASSLAGEAYEQYF
>TRBV9|.|many|TRBJ2-5
CASSLRGRRYETQYF
>TRBV19|.|.|TRBJ1-5
CASSRQGTQPQHF
>TRBV12-3/TRBV12-4|.|few|TRBJ2-5
CASSFSGFQETQYF
>TRBV7-2|.|.|TRBJ2-5
CASSFDLAYQETQYF
>TRBV29-1|.|.|TRBJ2-7
CSLSRGPVPGEQYF
>TRBV7-9|.|many|TRBJ1-2
CASSQGGRNGYTF
>TRBV7-9|.|many|TRBJ1-4
CASSQGSANEKLFF
>TRBV24-1|TRBD2|.|TRBJ2-5
CATSDPGLAGGPETQYF
>TRBV6-5|.|few|TRBJ2-2
CASKVYTGELFF
>TRBV24-1|.|.|TRBJ1-5
CATSAPTALHCWHRSEPLAPQHF
>TRBV7-6|.|.|TRBJ2-7
CASSRVGSYEQYF
>TRBV20-1|.|few|TRBJ1-5
CSASRTVGFTGNQPQHF
>TRBV7-9|.|.|TRBJ1-2
CASSQDGREGYGYTF
>TRBV7-9|TRBD2|many|TRBJ2-7
CASSLEGGSSYEQYF
>TRBV19|TRBD1|few|TRBJ1-2
CATYRDRGFYGYTF
>TRBV7-2|.|few|TRBJ2-7
CASSPRDISYEQYF
>TRBV2|TRBD1|.|TRBJ2-7
CASSYGAGGLEQYF
>TRBV10-3|.|few|TRBJ1-2
CASTSRDTNYGYTF
>TRBV29-1|.|.|TRBJ1-4
CSVQNPGRKGEKLFF
>TRBV2|TRBD2|few|TRBJ2-5
CASSPPLAGGETQYF
>TRBV19|.|.|TRBJ1-1
CASSPEGVGDTEAFF
>TRBV9|.|few|TRBJ2-5
CASSQVPFGETQYF
>TRBV7-8|.|few|TRBJ1-1
CASSQDSGKDTEAFF
>TRBV5-6|TRBD1|.|TRBJ2-7
CASSSGQSEYEQYF
>TRBV20-1|.|.|TRBJ2-5
CSARARTSKETQYF
>TRBV29-1|TRBD1|.|TRBJ1-1
CSARQGGPEAFF
>TRBV15|.|.|TRBJ2-6
CATSREDLTF
>TRBV24-1|TRBD2|few|TRBJ2-7
CATSPSGLAVFDEQCF
>TRBV7-9|.|.|TRBJ1-5
CTSSQEQGRGQPQHF
>TRBV7-3|.|.|TRBJ2-6
CASSRQANVLTF